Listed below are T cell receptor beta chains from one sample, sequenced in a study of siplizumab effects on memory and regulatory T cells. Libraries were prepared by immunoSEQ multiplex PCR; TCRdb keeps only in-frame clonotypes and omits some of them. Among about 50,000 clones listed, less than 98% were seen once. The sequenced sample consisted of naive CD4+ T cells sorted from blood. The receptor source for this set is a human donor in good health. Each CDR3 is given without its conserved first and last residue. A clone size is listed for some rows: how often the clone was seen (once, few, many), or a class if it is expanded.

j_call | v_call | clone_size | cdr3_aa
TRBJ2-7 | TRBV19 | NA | ASSLADEQY
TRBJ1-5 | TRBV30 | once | AWSDGDQPQH
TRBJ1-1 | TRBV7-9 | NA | ASSLASGYTEAF
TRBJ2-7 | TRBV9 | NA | ASSVEVAAYEQY
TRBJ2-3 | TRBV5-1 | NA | ASSLQGGADTQY
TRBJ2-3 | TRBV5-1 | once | ASSLVAPPRGDTQY
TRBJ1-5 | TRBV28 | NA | ASTGPGTVNQPQH
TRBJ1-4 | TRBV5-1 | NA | ASSFGQGKEKLF
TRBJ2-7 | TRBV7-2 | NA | ASRPGLAGTYEQY
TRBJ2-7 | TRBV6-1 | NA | ASSLRDRIDEQY
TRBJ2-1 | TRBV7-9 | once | ASSSPVGSGSFNEQF
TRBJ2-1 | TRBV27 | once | ASTPDPAGLPNNEQF
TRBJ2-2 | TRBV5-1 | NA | ASSATTYTGELF
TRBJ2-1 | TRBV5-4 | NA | ASSLDSGAYNEQF
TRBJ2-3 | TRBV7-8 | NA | ASSPGGWVTDTQY
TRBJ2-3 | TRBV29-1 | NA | SVRGGTVNTDTQY
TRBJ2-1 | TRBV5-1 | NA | ASSWIAQTSYNEQF
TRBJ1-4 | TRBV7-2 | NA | ASSPTTGVKEKLF
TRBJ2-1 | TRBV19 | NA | ASSSASPPESYNEQF
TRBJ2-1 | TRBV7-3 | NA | ASSLERGEQF
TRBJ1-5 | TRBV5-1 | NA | ASSFATGEPPQH